These 23 T cell receptor beta chains originate from one sample sequenced in a study of shared clonotypes between healthy human individuals. The data were produced by immunoSEQ multiplex PCR, yet TCRdb's version contains in-frame clones alone and is incomplete. Seen here are roughly 330,000 clones, less than 85% observed once, and the top ten hold approximately 10%. The sample consisted of memory CD4+ T cells sorted from blood. Subset indicated: CD45RA-negative fraction. These TCRs come from a man under 40 in good health.

The chain joins TRBV28 to TRBJ2-5, with D hard to call. CDR3 length: 15 residues. Germline V gene lookup returns CDR1 MDHEN and CDR2 SYDVKM. Trimming shortened V by 3 bases and J by 8 bases, and 19 bases separated the two germline ends. CDR3 sequence reads: CASSFVAVLVETQYF. The CDR3 DNA is TGTGCCAGCAGTTTCGTTGCAGTTCTTGTAGAAACCCAGTACTTC. Filled out from reference TRBV28 and TRBJ2-5, the complete variable domain reads DVKVTQSSRYLVKRTGEKVFLECVQDMDHENMFWYRQDPGLGLRLIYFSYDVKMKEKGDIPEGYSVSREKKERFSLILESASTNQTSMYLCASSFVAVLVETQYFGPGTRLLVL.

The genes are TRBV2 and TRBJ2-7; TRBD2 matches 10 bases. The CDR3 has 16 residues. The V gene end was trimmed by 6 bases and the J gene end by 0 bases; junction bases not matched to a gene: 8. Per germline, CDR1 SNHLY and CDR2 FYNNEI. CDR3 residues: CASSRGPSGSSYEQYF. CDR3 nucleotides: TGTGCCAGCAGCCGTGGTCCTAGCGGGAGCTCCTACGAGCAGTACTTC.

Turning to this clone: The identical CDR3 is also encoded by other nucleotide sequences in the sample. The chain uses TRBV5-8 and TRBJ1-5; the D gene is possibly TRBD1 (6 bases). CDR3 length: 13 residues. With 4 bases removed from V and 5 bases from J, the gap between germline ends came to 10 bases. Germline CDR1 and CDR2: SGHTS and YDEGEE. CDR3 in amino acids: CASSRRGDQPQHF. The CDR3 coding sequence is TGTGCCAGCAGCCGCAGGGGCGATCAGCCCCAGCATTTT.

This clone was counted between two and nine times. This sequence joins TRBV30 and TRBJ2-2, with 13 bases lining up with TRBD2. Trimming took 4 bases from V and 6 from J; bases not matched to a gene: 8. The length of the CDR3 is 16 residues. In germline, CDR1 is GTSNPN, CDR2 SVGIG (reference sequence). Here the CDR3 DNA reads TGTGCCTGGACGGGACTAGCGGGGTATGTTCCCGGGGAGCTGTTTTTT. This translates into CAWTGLAGYVPGELFF. Full variable domain (outside the CDR3, taken from reference TRBV30 and TRBJ2-2): SQTIHQWPATLVQPVGSPLSLECTVEGTSNPNLYWYRQAAGRGLQLLFYSVGIGQISSEVPQNLSASRPQDRQFILSSKKLLLSDSGFYLCAWTGLAGYVPGELFFGEGSRLTVL.

The rearrangement joins TRBV5-1 to TRBJ2-6, with 7 bases fitting TRBD1. The V gene's germline CDR1 is SGHRS and CDR2 YFSETQ. The junction had 14 bases not matched to a gene; V was cut back by 0 bases and J by 2 bases. CDR3 length: 20 amino acids. The CDR3 reads CASSLAALDRFFAGANVLTF. The CDR3 DNA reads as TGCGCCAGCAGCTTGGCTGCATTGGACAGGTTTTTTGCTGGGGCCAACGTCCTGACTTTC.

The V call is TRBV7-9, the J call TRBJ2-7; 10 bases are a match to TRBD1. V lost 3 bases to trimming and J lost 6 bases; unmatched junction nucleotides: 8. Germline lookup yields CDR1 SEHNR and CDR2 FQNEAQ (reference sequence). The CDR3 sequence is 15 residues long. The CDR3 nucleotides read TGTGCCAGCAGCTTTAATCCGGACAGGGGGTCCGAGCAGTACTTC. Protein product: CASSFNPDRGSEQYF.

The V gene is TRBV7-9, the J gene TRBJ1-1; 7 bases line up with TRBD1. The CDR3 is made up of 17 amino acids. The germline CDR1 and CDR2 sequences are SEHNR and FQNEAQ (reference sequence). Trimming at V came to 3 bases and at J to 5 bases, leaving 15 bases not matched to a gene. The CDR3 loop reads CASSLLAGRRQGTEAFF. As DNA, the CDR3 is TGTGCCAGCAGCTTGCTTGCGGGCCGTAGACAGGGTACTGAAGCTTTCTTT.

This clone was seen only once. The CDR3 region is CAISSSNQPQHF. In DNA, the CDR3 is TGTGCCATCAGCAGTAGCAATCAGCCCCAGCATTTT. The rearrangement joins TRBV10-3 to TRBJ1-5; D is uncertain. The CDR3 totals 12 residues. Germline lookup yields CDR1 ENHRY and CDR2 SYGVKD. The V end lost 6 bases, the J end lost 0 bases, and 3 bases lay between the germline ends.

The chain combines TRBV11-3 with TRBJ1-1, with 8 nucleotides matching TRBD1. The CDR3 extends over 15 amino acids. Germline V gives CDR1 SGHNT, CDR2 YENEEA. The junction had 8 bases not matched to a gene; V was cut back by 5 bases and J by 3 bases. The CDR3 protein is CASSLRADRDTEAFF. The CDR3 DNA is TGTGCCAGCAGCCTCAGAGCGGACAGGGACACTGAAGCTTTCTTT.

The chain joins TRBV7-4 to TRBJ2-7; weak D call: TRBD2 (5 bases). This CDR3 has 15 residues. Germline CDR1 SGHVT, CDR2 SQSDAQ. V lost 6 bases to trimming and J lost 3 bases, with 18 bases between them. The CDR3 DNA reads as TGTGCCAGCAGTCCGAGCCAAGCGGCAAACTACGAGCAGTACTTC. As protein: CASSPSQAANYEQYF. The full variable domain, rest sourced from reference TRBV7-4 and TRBJ2-7, is GAGVSQSPRYKVAKRGRDVALRCDSISGHVTLYWYRQTLGQGSEVLTYSQSDAQRDKSGRPSGRFSAERPERSVSTLKIQRTEQGDSAVYLCASSPSQAANYEQYFGPGTRLTVT.

The rearrangement joins TRBV19 to TRBJ1-3, with unresolved D. The CDR3 runs 16 residues. Germline-derived CDR1 and CDR2 are LNHDA and SQIVND (reference sequence). Between the trimmed V and J ends, which lost 2 bases and 4 bases, there was a span of 15 bases. The chain's CDR3 is CASSISPVSLGNTIYF. The CDR3 bases are TGTGCCAGTAGTATAAGTCCAGTGAGTCTCGGAAACACCATATATTTT.

The CDR3 protein is CAWSVPSRGSAKLFF. CDR3 sequence (DNA): TGTGCCTGGAGTGTACCCAGCAGGGGATCGGCAAAACTGTTTTTT. This rearrangement joins TRBV30 to TRBJ1-4; D may be TRBD1 (6 bases). This CDR3 contains 15 residues. CDR1 and CDR2 (germline): GTSNPN, SVGIG (reference sequence). V lost 0 bases and J 10 bases, leaving 18 bases between the germline ends.

The chain recombines TRBV11-3 with TRBJ1-5, with D unclear. The V gene's germline CDR1 is SGHNT and CDR2 YENEEA. V lost 3 bases and J lost 7, with 13 bases in between. This CDR3 region has 14 residues. The CDR3 protein is CASSLSVSEQPQHF. CDR3 bases: TGTGCCAGCAGCTTGTCCGTCTCCGAACAGCCCCAGCATTTT.

This rearrangement joins TRBV18 to TRBJ2-5; D possibly corresponds to TRBD1 (6 bases). Looked up from germline, CDR1 is KGHSH and CDR2 is LQKENI. Trimming stripped 3 bases from V and 2 bases from J, with 10 bases between. The CDR3 is made up of 14 amino acids. The CDR3 protein is CASSPGQRQETQYF. CDR3 coding DNA: TGTGCCAGCTCACCCGGACAGAGGCAAGAGACCCAGTACTTC. Full variable domain (missing parts from reference TRBV18 and TRBJ2-5): NAGVMQNPRHLVRRRGQEARLRCSPMKGHSHVYWYRQLPEEGLKFMVYLQKENIIDESGMPKERFSAEFPKEGPSILRIQQVVRGDSAAYFCASSPGQRQETQYFGPGTRLLVL.

The V call is TRBV7-8, the J call TRBJ2-1; D gene unclear. Germline V gene data show CDR1 as SGHVS and CDR2 as FQNEAQ. Trimming took 5 bases from V and 9 from J, leaving 8 bases between them. The CDR3 runs 11 residues. CDR3 nucleotide sequence: TGTGCCAGCAGCCTGGCTAGTGAGCAGTTCTTC. It specifies CASSLASEQFF.

This clone was detected a few times. The chain couples TRBV4-1 to TRBJ1-1; D perhaps matches TRBD1 (5 bases). V lost 3 bases and J 0 bases, leaving 14 bases between the germline ends. Germline-derived CDR1 and CDR2 are MGHRA and YSYEKL. This CDR3 is built from 16 residues. The CDR3 region is CASSHPTRGLNTEAFF. As DNA, the CDR3 is TGCGCCAGCAGCCACCCCACGAGGGGCTTGAACACTGAAGCTTTCTTT.

V usage is TRBV19 and J usage is TRBJ2-7; no clear D. Trimming removed 4 bases from V and 1 base from J, with 11 bases in between. In germline, CDR1 is LNHDA, CDR2 SQIVND (reference sequence). This CDR3 contains 14 residues. The CDR3, as DNA: TGTGCCAGTAGTAATAATGGGATATCCTACGAGCAGTACTTC. Encoded protein: CASSNNGISYEQYF. Complete variable domain (other parts from reference TRBV19 and TRBJ2-7): DGGITQSPKYLFRKEGQNVTLSCEQNLNHDAMYWYRQDPGQGLRLIYYSQIVNDFQKGDIAEGYSVSREKKESFPLTVTSAQKNPTAFYLCASSNNGISYEQYFGPGTRLTVT.

The chain uses TRBV11-2 and TRBJ2-1; D gene uncertain. The germline V and J ends were trimmed by 5 bases and 5 bases, with 16 bases remaining between them. This CDR3 is 15 amino acids long. Germline CDR1 and CDR2: SGHAT and FQNNGV. CDR3 protein: CASSPFRGSNNEQFF. The DNA of the CDR3 is TGTGCCAGCAGCCCATTTCGTGGGTCAAACAATGAGCAGTTCTTC. The whole variable domain, remainder taken from reference TRBV11-2 and TRBJ2-1, is EAGVAQSPRYKIIEKRQSVAFWCNPISGHATLYWYQQILGQGPKLLIQFQNNGVVDDSQLPKDRFSAERLKGVDSTLKIQPAKLEDSAVYLCASSPFRGSNNEQFFGPGTRLTVL.

This clone was recorded a few times. The chain carries TRBV29-1 and TRBJ2-1; D is ambiguous. V was clipped by 4 bases and J by 6 bases, with 7 bases between them. Germline-derived CDR1 and CDR2 are SQVTM and ANQGSEA. The CDR3 extends over 11 amino acids. Here the CDR3 DNA reads TGCAGCGTTGTTCCACCCAATGAGCAGTTCTTC. Amino acid sequence: CSVVPPNEQFF.

This clone was counted at least ten times. The chain recombines TRBV9 with TRBJ2-1, with D hard to call. The CDR3 has 12 amino acids. V dropped 2 bases and J dropped 5 bases, with 5 bases sitting between them. Germline V CDR1 and CDR2: SGDLS, YYNGEE. The CDR3 loop reads CASSVFDNEQFF. As DNA, the CDR3 is TGTGCCAGCAGCGTCTTTGACAATGAGCAGTTCTTC.

The chain uses TRBV19 and TRBJ1-2; no firm D call. Germline-derived CDR1 and CDR2 are LNHDA and SQIVND (reference sequence). Trimming left V 1 base short and J 5 bases short, with 8 bases between. There are 13 residues in the CDR3. In DNA form, the CDR3 reads TGTGCCAGTAGTATAGGAGGACCTTATGGCTACACCTTC. Translating it yields CASSIGGPYGYTF. Combining the CDR3 with reference TRBV19 and TRBJ1-2 gives the whole variable domain DGGITQSPKYLFRKEGQNVTLSCEQNLNHDAMYWYRQDPGQGLRLIYYSQIVNDFQKGDIAEGYSVSREKKESFPLTVTSAQKNPTAFYLCASSIGGPYGYTFGSGTRLTVV.

V gene TRBV5-1 combines with J gene TRBJ2-3, with 7 bases identical to TRBD2. The junction had 13 bases not matched to a gene; V was cut back by 7 bases and J by 2 bases. CDR1 and CDR2 from the germline V gene are SGHRS and YFSETQ. The length of the CDR3 is 16 residues. In DNA, the CDR3 is TGCGCCAGCGGCGAACAAGGGCGGGAGATCACAGATACGCAGTATTTT. Encoded protein: CASGEQGREITDTQYF.

The chain combines TRBV4-2 with TRBJ2-1, with TRBD2 matching 11 bases. V shed 0 bases and J 7 bases; nucleotides not matched to a gene: 8. In germline, CDR1 is LGHNA, CDR2 YNFKEQ. CDR3 length: 17 residues. The CDR3 DNA is TGTGCCAGCAGCCAAGATTCTAGACTAGCGGGACGGAATGAGCAGTTCTTC. This gives the protein CASSQDSRLAGRNEQFF.